Given below is one TCR beta chain in context. Its antigen specificity is not known. Qualities for individual bases were not recorded, and no much larger clone is one base off. Participants in the prospective study were enrolled through a virtual design, were aged about 18 to 89 years, and lived in approximately 25 United States geographic areas. In the prospective study, participants were assigned to cohorts based on the clinical history participants reported in a screening survey and a study questionnaire. For ImmuneRACE Cohort 3, a participant was defined as recovered based on two consecutive negative NP/OP PCR tests, clearance by a healthcare professional, or resolution of symptoms. In the prospective study, whole blood, serum and a nasopharyngeal or oropharyngeal swab were collected from each participant by mobile phlebotomists. Participants in the prospective study had the option to provide additional blood draws and questionnaires over an approximately 2-month period. Before DNA extraction, prospective study blood samples were shipped either frozen or at room temperature.

Including cysteine and phenylalanine, the CDR3 has 15 amino acids. Of all the DNA, just the CDR3 is kept, 45 bases in frame from base 1. The germline V and J ends show losses of 5 bases and 0 bases respectively, and no gene match explains 6 bases of the junction. The CDR1 and CDR2 encoded by the germline V gene are SGHAT and FQNNGV. This sample is drawn from a study of blood T cell repertoires in COVID-19 (dated by TCRdb to 2020 to 2021). About the full investigation: Samples from collaborators originated in the United States, Italy and Spain and spanned both the acute and convalescent phases of COVID-19. The material from the prospective study consisted of cDNA or gDNA derived from T cells, B-cell-depleted T cells, or PBMCs. Deeply sampled blood TCRbeta repertoires from subjects exposed to, actively infected with, or recovered from COVID-19 were included in the dataset. The repertoires were released in a freely available public database meant as a resource for research on the immune response to SARS-CoV-2. The samples were drawn from the first 160 participants of the ongoing ImmuneRACE study and from about 1,200 subjects provided by 6 global collaborators. Sample metadata almost always included a de-identified subject ID, COVID-19 status, age in years and sex. Where HLA class I and class II types were available, the types were taken from metadata supplied by the sample provider, not from assay-based typing.

TCRbeta CDR3 regions were amplified from genomic DNA by means of the immunoSEQ Assay, a bias-controlled multiplex PCR. The authors processed their data as follows. The number of nucleated cells in each sample was estimated by amplification of reference gene primers within the assay. To quantify the absolute abundance of each unique TCRbeta CDR3 rearrangement, sequence reads were collapsed and filtered. Productive Simpson clonality was computed per sample as the square root of Simpson's diversity index over productive rearrangements. The table was pulled from immuneACCESS by TCRdb, which kept in-frame rearrangements only. Such tables lose some clones; where checked, under half of the loss comes from unresolved V genes, and the rest has no known cause. V and J calls and clone size are those listed in that table; D and trimming were worked out from the DNA. The table for this sample lists 190,000 or so clones; about 90% of them were counted only once. Approximately 8.1% of the sample is in the top ten clones.

The paper's findings and limits, for the study overall: How much clinical and demographic metadata was included differed by source and by participant, and the metadata was provided uncurated.

The clonotype was recovered from a woman younger than 35 who had recovered from COVID-19. Sequencing was performed on PBMCs or T cells enriched from blood (not recorded which). Here the chain combines TRBV11-2 and TRBJ2-7; a stretch of 8 junction bases matches TRBD1. The CDR3 is CASSPGTGASYEQYF. In nucleotide form, the sequence is TGTGCCAGCAGCCCAGGGACAGGTGCCTCCTACGAGCAGTACTTC.